This entry lists 15 T cell receptor beta chains sequenced from one sample in a study of OX40 agonist ivuxolimab in advanced cancers. The method was the immunoSEQ multiplex PCR assay. Held by TCRdb, this immuneACCESS table contains in-frame sequences only and omits some clones. Under half of the omission traces to an unresolved V gene where checked; the cause of the rest is unknown. The table for this sample lists about 68,000 clones; roughly 82% of them were counted only once. The top ten constitute approximately 11% of the sample. This sample comprised CD4+ or CD8+ T cells sorted from blood, obtained in a trial of the OX40 agonist ivuxolimab. These receptor sequences come from an adult with an advanced solid tumor such as melanoma, head and neck, liver or kidney cancer.

This clone was found a few times. The chain is built from TRBV1 and TRBJ2-7; the table assigns TRBD2, which was not confirmed against the DNA. TRBV1 is a pseudogene locus. The CDR3 consists of 15 residues. The CDR3 region is CTSSQVSECQYEQYV. CDR3 bases: TGCACCAGCAGCCAAGTCTCGGAGTGTCAATACGAGCAGTACGTC.

The V gene is TRBV7-9, the J gene TRBJ2-3, with D perhaps matching TRBD1 (6 bases). The germline V gene encodes CDR1 SEHNR and CDR2 FQNEAQ (reference sequence). This CDR3 region has 15 residues. V was pared by 1 base and J by 2 bases, with 10 bases between. The CDR3 loop is CASSLVLGATDTQYF. The CDR3 region has the DNA TGTGCCAGCAGCTTAGTCTTGGGGGCCACAGATACGCAGTATTTT.

This clone was observed once. The chain couples TRBV15 to TRBJ2-5, with unresolved D. The CDR3 is 12 residues long. Germline V gives CDR1 LNHNV, CDR2 YYDKDF (reference sequence). Trimming pared 5 bases from V and 5 bases from J, leaving 9 bases between. CDR3 in amino acids: CATSPPTETQYF. The CDR3 DNA reads TGTGCCACCAGCCCCCCGACGGAGACCCAGTACTTC.

The J gene is TRBJ2-1, the V gene TRBV6-1; D call uncertain. Per the germline V gene, CDR1 is MNHNS and CDR2 is SASEGT. V dropped 6 bases and J dropped 0 bases, with 9 bases sitting between them. This CDR3 region has 14 residues. The CDR3 spells CASSWAASYNEQFF. The CDR3 DNA reads as TGTGCCAGCAGCTGGGCAGCCTCCTACAATGAGCAGTTCTTC.

The chain links TRBV27 to TRBJ2-1; TRBD1 aligns across 9 bases. The CDR3 loop spans 18 amino acids. Germline CDR1 reads MNHEY; CDR2 reads SMNVEV (reference sequence). Trimming at V came to 7 bases and at J to 8 bases, leaving 21 bases not matched to a gene. The CDR3, as DNA: TGTGCCAGCAACCCAGCCGTAAGGGGTGGGACAGGGTCGGATGAGCAGTTCTTC. Its protein product is CASNPAVRGGTGSDEQFF.

V is TRBV6-5 and J is TRBJ1-2, with D maybe TRBD1 (6 bases). CDR1 is MNHEY and CDR2 is SVGAGI in the germline V gene. The CDR3 is made up of 13 amino acids. Between the trimmed V and J ends, which lost 6 bases and 3 bases, there was a span of 11 bases. CDR3 loop: CASSRTAHYGYTF. The CDR3 bases are TGTGCCAGCAGCCGGACAGCGCACTATGGCTACACCTTC.

V usage is TRBV5-1 and J usage is TRBJ1-1; unclear D gene. Trimming stripped 1 base from V and 0 bases from J, with 13 bases between. This CDR3 region has 16 residues. Germline loops: CDR1 SGHRS, CDR2 YFSETQ. CDR3 amino acids: CASSLIGPHLNTEAFF. In DNA, the CDR3 is TGCGCCAGCAGCTTGATAGGACCCCACTTGAACACTGAAGCTTTCTTT.

This chain links TRBV10-3 with TRBJ1-2; no clear D. CDR1 and CDR2 (germline): ENHRY, SYGVKD. The CDR3 totals 13 residues. The V end was cut by 2 bases, the J end by 6 bases, with 10 bases between. CDR3 bases: TGTGCCATCAGTGAGCCCGGGAGGGATGGCTACACCTTC. Translating gives CAISEPGRDGYTF.

This clone was seen only a few times. CDR3 nucleotides: TGTGCCAGCAGTGAAGGCGCTTCCAATTCACCCCTCCACTTT. Translation gives CASSEGASNSPLHF. This chain joins TRBV2 and TRBJ1-6; D is uncertain. Germline V gives CDR1 SNHLY, CDR2 FYNNEI. Trimming took 1 base from V and 7 from J, leaving 8 bases between them. CDR3 length: 14 residues.

The CDR3 nucleotides read TGTGCCAGCAGTTTATGGGGGGTCGGGCTGTTTTTT. Encoded protein: CASSLWGVGLFF. V gene TRBV28 combines with J gene TRBJ1-4; tentatively, D is TRBD1 (5 bases). The germline CDR1 and CDR2 sequences are MDHEN and SYDVKM. CDR3 size: 12 residues. Trimming pared 0 bases from V and 14 bases from J, leaving 10 bases between.

The chain uses TRBV5-1 and TRBJ2-1; no clear D gene. CDR1 SGHRS and CDR2 YFSETQ come from the germline V gene. V was clipped by 0 bases and J by 0 bases, with 10 bases between them. The CDR3 has 16 residues. CDR3 sequence reads: CASSLDAPISYNEQFF. CDR3 nucleotide sequence: TGCGCCAGCAGCTTGGACGCCCCTATCTCCTACAATGAGCAGTTCTTC.

This clone was observed a single time. The chain carries TRBV5-8 and TRBJ1-1; D not resolved. V lost 1 base and J 0 bases, leaving 10 bases between the germline ends. This CDR3 is 15 amino acids long. Germline CDR1 SGHTS, CDR2 YDEGEE. In nucleotides, the CDR3 is TGTGCCAGCAGCTTGTATCAGTATATGAACACTGAAGCTTTCTTT. Translated, it gives CASSLYQYMNTEAFF. Based on the CDR3 plus reference TRBV5-8 and TRBJ1-1, the full variable domain is EAGVTQSPTHLIKTRGQQATLRCSPISGHTSVYWYQQALGLGLQFLLWYDEGEERNRGNFPPRFSGRQFPNYSSELNVNALELEDSALYLCASSLYQYMNTEAFFGQGTRLTVV.

This sequence joins TRBV7-2 and TRBJ2-5; the match to TRBD2 covers 10 bases. The CDR3 totals 16 residues. Germline values: CDR1 SGHTA, CDR2 FQGNSA. V was pared by 5 bases and J by 2 bases, with 8 bases of the junction left unmatched. CDR3 in amino acids: CASSRTLLAGQETQYF. The CDR3 DNA reads TGTGCCAGCAGCCGAACCTTACTAGCGGGGCAAGAGACCCAGTACTTC. Together with reference TRBV7-2 and TRBJ2-5, the CDR3 gives the full variable domain: GAGVSQSPSNKVTEKGKDVELRCDPISGHTALYWYRQSLGQGLEFLIYFQGNSAPDKSGLPSDRFSAERTGGSVSTLTIQRTQQEDSAVYLCASSRTLLAGQETQYFGPGTRLLVL.

V gene TRBV20-1 combines with J gene TRBJ2-7; TRBD2 might be the D (5 bases). Germline V CDR1 and CDR2: DFQATT, SNEGSKA (reference sequence). There are 10 residues in the CDR3. V was shortened by 8 bases and J by 3 bases, with 8 bases between the two germline ends. The CDR3: CSFGDYEQYF. The CDR3 DNA is TGCAGTTTCGGGGACTACGAGCAGTACTTC.

The chain uses TRBV7-9 and TRBJ1-2, with 9 bases fitting TRBD1. The CDR3 is 15 residues long. Germline loops: CDR1 SEHNR, CDR2 FQNEAQ (reference sequence). Trimming cost V 5 bases and J 7 bases; bases outside gene matches: 11. The CDR3 sequence: CASSALQGASVGYTF. DNA of the CDR3: TGTGCCAGCAGCGCCTTACAGGGGGCCTCGGTTGGCTACACCTTC.